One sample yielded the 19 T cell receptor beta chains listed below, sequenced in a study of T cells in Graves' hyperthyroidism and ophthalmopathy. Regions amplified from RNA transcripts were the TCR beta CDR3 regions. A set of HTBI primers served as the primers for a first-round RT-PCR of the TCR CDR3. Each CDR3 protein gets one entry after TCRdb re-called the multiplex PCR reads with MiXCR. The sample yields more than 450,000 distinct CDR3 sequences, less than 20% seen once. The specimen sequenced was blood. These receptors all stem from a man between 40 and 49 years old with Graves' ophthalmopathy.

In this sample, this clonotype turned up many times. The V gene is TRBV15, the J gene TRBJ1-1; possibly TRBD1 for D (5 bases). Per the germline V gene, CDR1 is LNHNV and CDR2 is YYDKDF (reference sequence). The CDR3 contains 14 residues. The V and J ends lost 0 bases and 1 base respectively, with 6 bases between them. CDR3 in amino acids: CATSRETANTEAFF. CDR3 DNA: TGTGCCACCAGCAGAGAGACAGCGAACACTGAAGCTTTCTTT.

This CDR3 reads CASRDPGRSYEQYF. DNA for the CDR3: TGCGCCAGCAGGGACCCGGGGCGCTCCTACGAGCAGTACTTC. The V and J genes are TRBV5-1 and TRBJ2-7; the D call may be TRBD1 or TRBD2 (5 bases each). Deletions cut 5 bases from V and 0 bases from J, with 12 bases between. This CDR3 contains 14 residues. In germline, CDR1 is SGHRS, CDR2 YFSETQ.

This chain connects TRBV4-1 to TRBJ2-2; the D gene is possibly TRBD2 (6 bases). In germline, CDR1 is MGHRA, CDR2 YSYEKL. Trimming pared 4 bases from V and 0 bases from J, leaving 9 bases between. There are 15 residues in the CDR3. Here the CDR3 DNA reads TGCGCCAGCAGCCGAGTAGCGGCGAACACCGGGGAGCTGTTTTTT. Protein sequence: CASSRVAANTGELFF.

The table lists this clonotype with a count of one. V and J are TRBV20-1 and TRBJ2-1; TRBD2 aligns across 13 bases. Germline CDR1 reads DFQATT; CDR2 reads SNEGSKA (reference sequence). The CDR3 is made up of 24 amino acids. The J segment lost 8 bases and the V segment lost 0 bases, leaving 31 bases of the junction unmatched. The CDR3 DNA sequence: TGCAGTGCTAGAGACCCCCTACTAGCGGGAGGGCATGGGACCCAAATATTGAAACCCTATGAGCAGTTCTTC. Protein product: CSARDPLLAGGHGTQILKPYEQFF.

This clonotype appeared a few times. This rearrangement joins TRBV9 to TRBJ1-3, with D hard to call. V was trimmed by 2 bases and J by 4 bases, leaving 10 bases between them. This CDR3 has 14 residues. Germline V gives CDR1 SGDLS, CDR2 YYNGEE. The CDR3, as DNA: TGTGCCAGCAGCGTGGCCTACCGCGGAAACACCATATATTTT. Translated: CASSVAYRGNTIYF.

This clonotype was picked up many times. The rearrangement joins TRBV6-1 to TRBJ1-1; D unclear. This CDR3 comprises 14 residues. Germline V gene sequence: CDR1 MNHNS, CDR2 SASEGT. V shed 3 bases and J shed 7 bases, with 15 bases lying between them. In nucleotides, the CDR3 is TGTGCCAGCAGTGACCTTTTGAGGGCCGGTGAAGCTTTCTTT. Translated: CASSDLLRAGEAFF.

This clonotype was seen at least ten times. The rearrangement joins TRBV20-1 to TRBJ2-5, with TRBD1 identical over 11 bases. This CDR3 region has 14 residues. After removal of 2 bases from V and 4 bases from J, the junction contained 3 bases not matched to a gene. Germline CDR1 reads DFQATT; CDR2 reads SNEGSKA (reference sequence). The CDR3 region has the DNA TGCAGTGCTAGATACGGGACAGGGGGAGAGACCCAGTACTTC. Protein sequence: CSARYGTGGETQYF.

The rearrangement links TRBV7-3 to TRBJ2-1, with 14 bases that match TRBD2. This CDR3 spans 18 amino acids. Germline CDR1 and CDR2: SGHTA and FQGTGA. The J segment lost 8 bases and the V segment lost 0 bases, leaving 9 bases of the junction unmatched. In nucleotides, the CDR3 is TGTGCCAGCAGCTTAACAAGCGGGACTAGCGGGAGAGGGCATGAGCAGTTCTTC. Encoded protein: CASSLTSGTSGRGHEQFF.

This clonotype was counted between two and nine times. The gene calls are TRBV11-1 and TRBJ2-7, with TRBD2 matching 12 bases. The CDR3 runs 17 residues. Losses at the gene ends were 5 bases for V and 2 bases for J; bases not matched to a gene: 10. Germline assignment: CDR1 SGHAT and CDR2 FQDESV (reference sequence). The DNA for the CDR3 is TGTGCCAGCAGCCCCCAGGGGGCTAGCGGGGGGGCCTACGAGCAGTACTTC. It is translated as CASSPQGASGGAYEQYF.

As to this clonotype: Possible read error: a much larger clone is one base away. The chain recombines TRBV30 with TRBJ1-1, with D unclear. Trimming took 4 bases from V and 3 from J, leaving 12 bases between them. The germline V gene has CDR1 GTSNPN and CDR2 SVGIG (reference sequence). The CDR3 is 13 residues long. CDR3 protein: CAWTLFLDTEAFF. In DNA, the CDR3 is TGTGCCTGGACGCTGTTCTTGGACACTGAAGCTTTCTTT.

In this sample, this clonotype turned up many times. DNA of the CDR3: TGTGCCAGCAGTGAAAGAAGAAGCGGAGAGGGACGGGAACGCCGCGGCAGCAATCAGCCCCAGCATTTT. Translation gives CASSERRSGEGRERRGSNQPQHF. The chain recombines TRBV2 with TRBJ1-5; D possibly corresponds to TRBD1 (5 bases). CDR1 is SNHLY, CDR2 FYNNEI, per germline. CDR3 size: 23 residues. The germline V and J ends were trimmed by 2 bases and 1 base, with 33 bases remaining between them.

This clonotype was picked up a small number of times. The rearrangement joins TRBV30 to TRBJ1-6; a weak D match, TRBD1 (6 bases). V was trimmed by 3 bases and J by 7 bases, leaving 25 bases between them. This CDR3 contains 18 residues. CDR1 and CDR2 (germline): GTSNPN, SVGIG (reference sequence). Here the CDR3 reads CAWSVVGTFGNQNSPLHF. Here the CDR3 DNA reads TGTGCCTGGAGCGTCGTGGGGACATTCGGAAATCAGAATTCACCCCTCCACTTT.

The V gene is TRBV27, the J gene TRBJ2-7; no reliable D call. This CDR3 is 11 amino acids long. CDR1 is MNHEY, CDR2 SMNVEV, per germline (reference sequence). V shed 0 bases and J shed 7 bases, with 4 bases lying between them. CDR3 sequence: CASSLSGEQYF. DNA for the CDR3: TGTGCCAGCAGTTTATCCGGGGAGCAGTACTTC.

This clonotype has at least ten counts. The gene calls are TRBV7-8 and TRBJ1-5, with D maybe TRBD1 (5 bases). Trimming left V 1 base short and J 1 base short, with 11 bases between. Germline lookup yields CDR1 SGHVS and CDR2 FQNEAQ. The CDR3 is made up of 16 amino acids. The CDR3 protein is CASSLDGGVSNQPQHF. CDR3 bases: TGTGCCAGCAGCTTAGACGGGGGTGTGAGCAATCAGCCCCAGCATTTT.

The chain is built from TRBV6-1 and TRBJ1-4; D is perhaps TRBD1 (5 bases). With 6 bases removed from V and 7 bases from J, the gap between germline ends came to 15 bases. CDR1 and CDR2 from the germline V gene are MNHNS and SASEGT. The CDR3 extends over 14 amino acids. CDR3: CASSPQGDGEKLFF. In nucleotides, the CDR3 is TGTGCCAGCAGCCCCCAGGGTGACGGTGAAAAACTGTTTTTT.

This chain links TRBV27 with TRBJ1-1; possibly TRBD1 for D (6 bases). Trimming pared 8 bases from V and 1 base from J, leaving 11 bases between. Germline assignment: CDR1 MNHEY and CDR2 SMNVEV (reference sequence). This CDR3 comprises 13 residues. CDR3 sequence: CASFGGGNTEAFF. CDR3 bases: TGTGCCAGCTTCGGAGGGGGGAACACTGAAGCTTTCTTT.

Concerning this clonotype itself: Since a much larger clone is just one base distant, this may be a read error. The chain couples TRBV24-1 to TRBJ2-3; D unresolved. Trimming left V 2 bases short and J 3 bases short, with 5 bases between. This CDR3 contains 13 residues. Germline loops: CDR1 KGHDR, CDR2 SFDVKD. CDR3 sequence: CATSDSGTDTQYF. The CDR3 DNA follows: TGTGCCACCAGTGATTCCGGGACAGATACGCAGTATTTT.

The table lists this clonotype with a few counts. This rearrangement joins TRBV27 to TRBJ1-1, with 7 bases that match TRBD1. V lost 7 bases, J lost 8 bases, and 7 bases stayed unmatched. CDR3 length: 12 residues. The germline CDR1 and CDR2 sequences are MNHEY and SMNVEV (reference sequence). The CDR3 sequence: CASTEGGGEAFF. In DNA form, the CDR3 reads TGTGCCAGCACGGAAGGAGGGGGCGAAGCTTTCTTT.

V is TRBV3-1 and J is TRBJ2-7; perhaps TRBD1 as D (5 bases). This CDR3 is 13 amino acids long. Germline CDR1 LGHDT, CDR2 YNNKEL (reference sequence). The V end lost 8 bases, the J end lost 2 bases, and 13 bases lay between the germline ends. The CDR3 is CASQGKGAYEQYF. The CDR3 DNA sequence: TGTGCCAGCCAAGGAAAAGGGGCCTACGAGCAGTACTTC.